This T cell receptor beta chain was retrieved from a study of blood T cell repertoires in COVID-19. Study details: The United States, Italy and Spain were the sources of the acute and convalescent COVID-19 samples. Sources were T cells, B-cell-depleted T cells, or PBMCs; the material itself was cDNA or gDNA.

Trimming cost V 4 bases and J 2 bases, with 15 bases left between them. Germline V CDR1 and CDR2: MNHEY, SVGEGT. This CDR3 has 15 residues. Measured with immunoSEQ multiplex PCR; TCRdb has only the in-frame clones, and not every one. The data show around 250,000 clones, approximately 85% seen once. The sample taken for sequencing was peripheral blood. The rearrangement uses TRBV6-2 or TRBV6-3 and TRBJ2-7, with TRBD1 as a possible D gene (5 bases). The source is a human donor in a cohort sampled during active COVID-19. The CDR3 DNA is TGTGCCAGCAGTTCAAGGGGTCAGCCTGCCTACGAGCAGTACTTC. Translation: CASSSRGQPAYEQYF.